The source of this T cell receptor beta chain is a study of PD-L1 blockade in urothelial cancer. Whole-study context: Researchers found blood samples held a median of approximately 150,000 T cells. Study findings and constraints: At 3 weeks on treatment, tumor-associated clones expanded more with durable benefit.

Here immunoSEQ multiplex PCR was the method, and the copy in TCRdb shows in-frame clones only, minus some. The repertoire holds 85,000 to 90,000 clones, around nine tenths seen once, with over 8.5% in the top ten. Germline V gene sequence: CDR1 MNHNY, CDR2 SVGAGI (reference sequence). The CDR3 length is 14 residues. V gave up 7 bases and J gave up 5 bases, with 17 bases separating them. Remarks on this clone: Its target is unknown.

Pretreatment sampling and on-treatment sampling together yielded between 1 and 8 samples for each patient. This sequence originates from a man in his 60s with urothelial cancer. The J gene is TRBJ1-2, the V gene TRBV6-6; possible D gene TRBD1, 5 bases. This material consisted of PBMCs, taken around atezolizumab (anti-PD-L1) treatment. CDR3 in DNA: TGTGCCAGCATTCTAGGGGAGGGCGTGTATGGCTACACCTTC. Protein sequence: CASILGEGVYGYTF.